These T cell receptor beta chains were read from a single sample in a study of cytomegalovirus exposure and HLA in healthy donors. Data came from immunoSEQ multiplex PCR; TCRdb stores just in-frame clones and leaves some out. This repertoire shows 150,000 to 200,000 clones, roughly 83% found once; its top ten account for roughly 1.6%. What was sequenced was PBMCs. Receptors originate from a woman aged 18-29 years in good health and CMV-seronegative. Both conserved end residues are part of each CDR3. The D gene is left open where the match is weak. Expanded clones get a size class; other rows say once, few or many, or leave the size out.

NA	TRBV2	TRBJ2-3	NA	TGTGCCAGCAGTGAACACGGGCAGGGGACAGATACGCAGTATTTT	CASSEHGQGTDTQYF
TRBD2	TRBV5-4	TRBJ2-1	NA	TGTGCCAGCGCCATCGCAGGCGGGAGAGGGTACAATGAGCAGTTCTTC	CASAIAGGRGYNEQFF
TRBD2	TRBV28	TRBJ2-3	NA	TGTGCCAGCAGTTATTCTTGGGGGGGAGGAACAGATACGCAGTATTTT	CASSYSWGGGTDTQYF
NA	TRBV12-5	TRBJ2-7	NA	TGTGCTAGTGGTTCCCCCTGGGCGGGGCCCTACGAGCAGTACTTC	CASGSPWAGPYEQYF
TRBD1	TRBV4-1	TRBJ1-1	once	TGCGCCAGCAGCCACGATGGACAGGGGGGCACTGAAGCTTTCTTT	CASSHDGQGGTEAFF
NA	TRBV30	TRBJ2-1	NA	TGTGCCTGGGCCCGGGACTCCTATAACAATGAGCAGTTCTTC	CAWARDSYNNEQFF
TRBD1	TRBV6-4	TRBJ1-1	NA	TGTGCCAGCAGGGAAACAGGGGGAACTGAAGCTTTCTTT	CASRETGGTEAFF
TRBD2	TRBV15	TRBJ2-1	NA	TGTGCCACCAGCTGGTGGGGCGGGGGGGCCTCCGCCAATGAGCAGTTCTTC	CATSWWGGGASANEQFF
TRBD1	TRBV4-1	TRBJ2-1	NA	TGCGCCAGCAGCCTTGGACAGGATGAGCAGTTCTTC	CASSLGQDEQFF
NA	TRBV6-5	TRBJ2-3	NA	TGTGCCAGCACCCTCACAGCGGGCGGTACGCAGTATTTT	CASTLTAGGTQYF
TRBD2	TRBV4-1	TRBJ2-7	NA	TGCGCCAGCAGCCACCCCGGGACTACCATTGAGCAGTACTTC	CASSHPGTTIEQYF
NA	TRBV2	TRBJ2-1	NA	TGTGCCAGCAGTGAGCTAGGGGAAGGACCTGAGCAGTTCTTC	CASSELGEGPEQFF
TRBD1	TRBV9	TRBJ2-1	NA	TGTGCCAGCAGCGTCTCAACGGGACAGGGTTCGGGTGAGCAGTTCTTC	CASSVSTGQGSGEQFF
TRBD1	TRBV15	TRBJ1-3	NA	TGTGCCACCAGCAGAGAGGTGCAGGGGGCGACGACCTCTGGAAACACCATATATTTT	CATSREVQGATTSGNTIYF
NA	TRBV5-4	TRBJ1-5	NA	TGTGCCAGCAGCGTGGGGGGGAGGAATAGCAATCAGCCCCAGCATTTT	CASSVGGRNSNQPQHF
TRBD2	TRBV4-1	TRBJ2-3	NA	TGCGCCAGCAGCCCAATACTAGCGGGAGGGCCTTTATCTGATACGCAGTATTTT	CASSPILAGGPLSDTQYF
TRBD2	TRBV19	TRBJ2-7	NA	TGTGCCAGTAGAGACGGGACTAGCGGAACCTACGAGCAGTACTTC	CASRDGTSGTYEQYF
NA	TRBV6-1	TRBJ1-2	NA	TGTGCCAGCAGTGAAGACGGGATCTATGGCTACACCTTC	CASSEDGIYGYTF
TRBD2	TRBV5-1	TRBJ2-5	NA	TGCGCCAGCAGGCGGACTAGCGGACCTTCAGTGGAGACCCAGTACTTC	CASRRTSGPSVETQYF
NA	TRBV10-1	TRBJ1-6	NA	TGCGCCACTAGGGAGGCAGAACGTTTCTATAATTCACCCCTCCACTTT	CATREAERFYNSPLHF
NA	TRBV7-8	TRBJ2-3	NA	TGTGCCAGCAGCTTAGCGCTAGCCCAAGGCACAGATACGCAGTATTTT	CASSLALAQGTDTQYF
TRBD2	TRBV10-2	TRBJ2-7	NA	TGCGCCAGCAGTGATACCAGGGAGGGCTACGAGCAGTACTTC	CASSDTREGYEQYF
TRBD1	TRBV30	TRBJ1-2	once	TGTGCCTGGACCCCCGAAACAGGGGTAGGCTATGGCTACACCTTC	CAWTPETGVGYGYTF
NA	TRBV2	TRBJ1-2	NA	TGTGCCAGCAGTGAAGACCCTTTTTGGGGGGTGGTGGGCTACACCTTC	CASSEDPFWGVVGYTF
NA	TRBV11-2	TRBJ2-7	once	TGTGCCAGCAGCTTAGAACCTTACAGCGAGCAGTACTTC	CASSLEPYSEQYF